The table lists the clone carrying this T cell receptor beta chain with many counts. Building the TCR beta libraries relied on iRepertoire HTBI primers, and CDR3 regions underwent Arm-PCR. TCRdb redid the calling of the multiplex PCR reads with MiXCR, one entry per CDR3 protein. Found here are hundreds of thousands of distinct CDR3 sequences, roughly 17% of them singletons; the top ten hold about 27%. In germline, CDR1 is SGHVS, CDR2 FQNEAQ. V was cut by 3 bases and J by 7 bases, with 13 bases left in between. CDR3 length: 14 residues. Time point in this sample: newly diagnosed GD, antithyroid drugs for less than 3 months. Extracted RNA from PBMCs served as the source of the TCR library. American Thyroid Association guidelines defined Graves' disease diagnosis. Patients were enrolled at an endocrinology department in Xi'an, China. These data come from a study of regulatory T cells in long-lasting Graves disease.

These data were also filed under a second study, of T cells in Graves' hyperthyroidism and ophthalmopathy.

The clonotype comes from a man aged 35-49 years with Graves disease. This specimen was peripheral blood mononuclear cells (PBMCs), taken at new diagnosis, from a patient treated with antithyroid drugs. The chain couples TRBV7-8 to TRBJ2-1, with D maybe TRBD1 (7 bases). The DNA for the CDR3 is TGTGCCAGCAGCTTTCCAGGGGGGATGAATGAGCAGTTCTTC. This encodes CASSFPGGMNEQFF.